The present T cell receptor (beta chain) was sequenced within a study of blood T cells in healthy people across ages. Study-wide findings and caveats: It was held that diversity estimates obtained from one million T cells represented underestimates.

The germline CDR1 and CDR2 sequences are SEHNR and FQNEAQ (reference sequence). The CDR3 has 14 residues. V lost 5 bases, J lost 4 bases, and 6 bases stayed unmatched. The use of a sample-barcoded 5' primer and a J-beta primer mix characterized a second PCR of roughly 6 to 11 cycles. One entry per CDR3 protein, called by TCRdb with MiXCR from the 5' RACE reads. This table holds around 1.5 million distinct CDR3 sequences, approximately 42% found once. This clonotype occurred a few times. Its antigen is unidentified. The sample consisted of blood. The gene calls are TRBV7-9 and TRBJ1-2; 8 bases are a match to TRBD1. The sequence was collected from a woman aged 18-29 years in good health. CDR3 sequence (DNA): TGTGCCAGCAGCCCACAGGGGGTGGTCTATGGCTACACCTTC. This sequence encodes CASSPQGVVYGYTF.